This T cell receptor (beta chain) is drawn from a study of chemoradiotherapy in HPV16-positive cancers. About the study: Functional T-cell assays on a couple of HPV16-positive patients' cells defined candidate HPV-specific clones and common TCR motifs. Findings and limits, study-wide: The functional HPV-specific definition rests on just a couple of HPV16-positive patients. HPV-responsive T-cell expansion during chemoradiotherapy was linked to improved recurrence-free survival in HPV16-positive patients.

Germline CDR1 is MNHEY and CDR2 is SMNVEV (reference sequence). CDR3 length: 13 amino acids. Trimming stripped 5 bases from V and 11 bases from J, with 17 bases between. Data came from immunoSEQ multiplex PCR; TCRdb stores just in-frame clones and leaves some out. The sample holds about 14,000 clones, approximately 89% seen once. Concerning this clone itself: What it recognizes is unknown.

This sample comprised tumor tissue, obtained from a patient who underwent chemoradiotherapy. The gene calls are TRBV27 and TRBJ2-3; D remains ambiguous. The sequence was obtained from a human donor with HPV-associated anogenital cancer. The CDR3 DNA reads as TGTGCCAGCAGTCCCACATACGGTTCTCAGCAGTATTTT. This translates into CASSPTYGSQQYF.